Below, 15 T cell receptor beta chains from the same sample are listed, as sequenced in a study of shared clonotypes between healthy human individuals. Some clones are missing from TCRdb's copy, which holds only in-frame ones; the method was immunoSEQ multiplex PCR. Among some 680,000 clones listed, around four fifths were seen once. Sequencing was performed on memory CD4+ T cells sorted from blood. Subset reported: CD45RA-negative fraction. All receptors derive from a woman in her 30s in good health.

The gene calls are TRBV11-3 and TRBJ1-1, with D possibly being TRBD1 (6 bases). Trimming pared 1 base from V and 8 bases from J, leaving 11 bases between. The CDR3 is 13 amino acids. Germline CDR1 is SGHNT and CDR2 is YENEEA. In nucleotides, the CDR3 is TGTGCCAGCAGCTTAGGTGAGGGGGGCGAAGCTTTCTTT. Translating gives CASSLGEGGEAFF. Full variable domain (rest looked up from reference TRBV11-3 and TRBJ1-1): EAGVVQSPRYKIIEKKQPVAFWCNPISGHNTLYWYLQNLGQGPELLIRYENEEAVDDSQLPKDRFSAERLKGVDSTLKIQPAELGDSAVYLCASSLGEGGEAFFGQGTRLTVV.

The genes are TRBV10-2 and TRBJ1-5, with 8 bases that match TRBD1. The CDR3 length is 15 residues. Germline V lookup: CDR1 WSHSY, CDR2 SAAADI. The ends lost 6 bases at V and 1 base at J; junction bases unmatched: 5. The CDR3: CASSDRGVSNQPQHF. The CDR3 DNA follows: TGCGCCAGCAGCGACAGGGGAGTGAGCAATCAGCCCCAGCATTTT.

V and J are TRBV5-1 and TRBJ1-5; TRBD1 might be the D (5 bases). With 3 bases removed from V and 5 bases from J, the gap between germline ends came to 12 bases. Germline values: CDR1 SGHRS, CDR2 YFSETQ. This CDR3 is 14 amino acids long. This CDR3 reads CASSSDGGDQPQHF. The CDR3 DNA reads as TGCGCCAGCAGCTCTGACGGGGGAGATCAGCCCCAGCATTTT.

This clone has only a few counts. The rearrangement uses TRBV11-2 and TRBJ2-4; D may be TRBD2 (5 bases). V shed 0 bases and J shed 6 bases, with 9 bases lying between them. The germline V gene has CDR1 SGHAT and CDR2 FQNNGV. The CDR3 has 14 residues. CDR3 region: CASSLERVVNIQYF. The CDR3 region has the DNA TGTGCCAGCAGCTTAGAGCGGGTGGTAAACATTCAGTACTTC.

The J gene is TRBJ1-4, the V gene TRBV19; D remains unclear. V was pared by 7 bases and J by 0 bases, with 15 bases between. The length of the CDR3 is 16 residues. The germline CDR1 and CDR2 sequences are LNHDA and SQIVND (reference sequence). The CDR3 protein is CASKRASFATNEKLFF. The CDR3 bases are TGTGCCAGTAAGAGGGCCTCCTTTGCAACTAATGAAAAACTGTTTTTT. The variable domain in full, with the rest retrieved from reference TRBV19 and TRBJ1-4, is DGGITQSPKYLFRKEGQNVTLSCEQNLNHDAMYWYRQDPGQGLRLIYYSQIVNDFQKGDIAEGYSVSREKKESFPLTVTSAQKNPTAFYLCASKRASFATNEKLFFGSGTQLSVL.

Only one count was recorded for this clone. The CDR3 reads CASEGQGANEQFF. The CDR3 DNA is TGTGCCAGCGAGGGACAGGGGGCAAATGAGCAGTTCTTC. This rearrangement joins TRBV5-5 to TRBJ2-1; 12 bases agree with TRBD1. The germline CDR1 and CDR2 sequences are SGHKS and YYEKEE (reference sequence). The length of the CDR3 is 13 residues. Trimming cost V 7 bases and J 7 bases; bases outside gene matches: 3. The whole variable domain, remainder taken from reference TRBV5-5 and TRBJ2-1, is DAGVTQSPTHLIKTRGQQVTLRCSPISGHKSVSWYQQVLGQGPQFIFQYYEKEERGRGNFPDRFSARQFPNYSSELNVNALLLGDSALYLCASEGQGANEQFFGPGTRLTVL.

This chain connects TRBV19 to TRBJ2-1; TRBD1 matches at 7 bases. The V gene's germline CDR1 is LNHDA and CDR2 SQIVND (reference sequence). The trim removed 2 bases at V and 5 bases at J, leaving 12 bases unmatched. The CDR3 spans 17 residues. In DNA, the CDR3 is TGTGCCAGTAGTATAAAAGGGGGCCGACTGGGAAACAATGAGCAGTTCTTC. This gives the protein CASSIKGGRLGNNEQFF.

V is TRBV9 and J is TRBJ1-2; D possibly corresponds to TRBD1 (5 bases). This CDR3 spans 13 amino acids. The germline V gene encodes CDR1 SGDLS and CDR2 YYNGEE. The V and J ends lost 0 bases and 8 bases respectively, with 11 bases between them. CDR3 bases: TGTGCCAGCAGCGTAGCTGAGGGGAGGGGCTACACCTTC. This gives the protein CASSVAEGRGYTF. Supplemented by reference TRBV9 and TRBJ1-2, the full variable domain reads DSGVTQTPKHLITATGQRVTLRCSPRSGDLSVYWYQQSLDQGLQFLIQYYNGEERAKGNILERFSAQQFPDLHSELNLSSLELGDSALYFCASSVAEGRGYTFGSGTRLTVV.

The gene calls are TRBV28 and TRBJ2-1; D not certain. CDR1 is MDHEN, CDR2 SYDVKM, per germline. Trimming took off 3 bases at V and 5 bases at J, with 14 bases between the two ends. CDR3 size: 15 residues. The CDR3 nucleotides are TGTGCCAGCAGTTTGGCTACAGACTTCGACAATGAGCAGTTCTTC. Residues: CASSLATDFDNEQFF. The variable domain in full, completed from reference TRBV28 and TRBJ2-1, reads DVKVTQSSRYLVKRTGEKVFLECVQDMDHENMFWYRQDPGLGLRLIYFSYDVKMKEKGDIPEGYSVSREKKERFSLILESASTNQTSMYLCASSLATDFDNEQFFGPGTRLTVL.

About this clone: The sample has other DNA sequences that encode this CDR3 too. This chain links TRBV5-1 with TRBJ1-5, with D maybe TRBD1 (6 bases). This CDR3 spans 15 amino acids. Trimming removed 0 bases at V and 1 base at J, with 8 bases between. The germline CDR1 and CDR2 sequences are SGHRS and YFSETQ. CDR3 nucleotide sequence: TGCGCCAGCAGCTTGGAGGGGGACAGCAATCAGCCCCAGCATTTT. Its translation: CASSLEGDSNQPQHF.

The genes are TRBV5-4 and TRBJ2-7, with a tentative D call TRBD2 (6 bases). The CDR3 runs to 15 residues. CDR1 is SGHNT, CDR2 YYREEE, per germline (reference sequence). V was shortened by 4 bases and J by 7 bases, with 21 bases between the two germline ends. DNA of the CDR3: TGTGCCAGCAGCCCCCAGCGTGGAGGGGACTTAGAGCAGTACTTC. This sequence encodes CASSPQRGGDLEQYF.

The V call is TRBV6-5, the J call TRBJ2-1; the match to TRBD2 covers 9 bases. V lost 4 bases and J lost 7; bases outside the gene matches: 8. Germline V lookup: CDR1 MNHEY, CDR2 SVGAGI. CDR3 length: 15 residues. The CDR3 is CASSFSGRPRNEQFF. The CDR3 coding sequence is TGTGCCAGCAGTTTCAGCGGGAGGCCTCGGAATGAGCAGTTCTTC.

In nucleotides, the CDR3 is TGTGCCAGCTCACGGGACAGACAGGCTGATGGCTACACCTTC. Translating gives CASSRDRQADGYTF. This sequence joins TRBV18 and TRBJ1-2, with TRBD1 matching over 7 bases. V lost 4 bases and J lost 6; bases outside the gene matches: 8. Germline V lookup: CDR1 KGHSH, CDR2 LQKENI. The CDR3 loop spans 14 amino acids.

The gene calls are TRBV6-6 and TRBJ1-1; no definite D call. Between the trimmed V and J ends, which lost 6 bases and 6 bases, there was a span of 17 bases. The CDR3 loop spans 14 amino acids. Germline-derived CDR1 and CDR2 are MNHNY and SVGAGI (reference sequence). CDR3 loop: CASSPGITRAEAFF. CDR3 in DNA: TGTGCCAGCAGCCCGGGCATCACCCGGGCTGAAGCTTTCTTT.

This clone has only one observation. This chain joins TRBV19 and TRBJ2-1; TRBD2 matches at 14 bases. Germline CDR1 is LNHDA and CDR2 is SQIVND (reference sequence). The CDR3 extends over 17 amino acids. Losses at the gene ends were 5 bases for V and 7 bases for J; bases not matched to a gene: 10. CDR3 in amino acids: CASSFSTSGRAGNEQFF. CDR3 coding DNA: TGTGCCAGTAGTTTCTCGACTAGCGGGAGGGCCGGGAATGAGCAGTTCTTC.